The clone carrying this T cell receptor beta chain was seen repeatedly, ten times or more. What it recognizes is unknown. Per the germline V gene, CDR1 is SGHTA and CDR2 is FQGNSA. Trimming pared 5 bases from V and 6 bases from J, leaving 12 bases between. The CDR3 loop spans 13 amino acids. This sample was taken from a study of T cells after yellow fever vaccination. Study observations and caveats: Post-booster samples contained most primary-vaccination clones (around 95% CD4, about 90% CD8).

Template switching by 5'RACE produced TCR cDNA, adding a universal primer site and UMIs. One entry per CDR3 protein results from TCRdb running MiXCR on the 5' RACE reads. The table lists hundreds of thousands of distinct CDR3 sequences, 8.7% of them singletons. The sample was PBMCs, taken on the day of the first yellow fever vaccination. The gene calls are TRBV7-2 and TRBJ2-3; D gene unclear. The clonotype originates from a man younger than 30 who received the YFV17D yellow fever vaccine. In DNA, the CDR3 is TGTGCCAGCAGCGTCAACGTTAGGGATACGCAGTATTTT. Its translation is CASSVNVRDTQYF.